This T cell receptor (beta chain) was captured by sequencing in a study of T cell responses to AZD1222 COVID-19 vaccine. Whole-study results and caveats: The donor group comprised mostly white British people and more females; the analysis possibly underestimated clonal diversity. Spike was spanned by vaccine-associated CD4 TCRs, with dominance at 160-218 and 743-854.

CDR3 length: 18 amino acids. CDR1 is LNHDA, CDR2 SQIVND, per germline (reference sequence). Deletions cut 3 bases from V and 1 base from J, with 16 bases between. On this clone: No antigen is known for it.

Clones were read by immunoSEQ multiplex PCR, and TCRdb kept only the in-frame ones, dropping some. The sample contains some 150,000 clones, about 90% of which appear only once. This TCR was sampled from an adult in good health. Specimen: peripheral blood, collected on day 0 of AZD1222 vaccination. V gene TRBV19 combines with J gene TRBJ2-6; either TRBD1 or TRBD2 may fit D (6 bases each). CDR3 loop: CASSIGAWGASGANVLTF. CDR3 sequence (DNA): TGTGCCAGTAGTATCGGGGCGTGGGGGGCATCTGGGGCCAACGTCCTGACTTTC.